Below are 30 T cell receptor beta chains sequenced from a single sample in a study of cytomegalovirus exposure and HLA in healthy donors. Use of 60 Vbeta and 13 Jbeta primers characterized the PCR. Repertoires were generated with immunoSEQ multiplex PCR, while TCRdb's copy carries only in-frame clones and drops some. The sample carries some 190,000 clones, around four fifths recorded once. The specimen sequenced was PBMCs. The receptors originated from a man aged 35 to 55 in good health and CMV-seropositive.

The chain is built from TRBV9 and TRBJ1-1, with no clear D. The germline V and J ends were trimmed by 0 bases and 2 bases, with 11 bases remaining between them. CDR1 and CDR2 from the germline V gene are SGDLS and YYNGEE. This CDR3 comprises 15 residues. Here the CDR3 DNA reads TGTGCCAGCAGCGTAGGGGCCCTGGGTAACACTGAAGCTTTCTTT. Translated, it gives CASSVGALGNTEAFF.

The V and J genes are TRBV5-1 and TRBJ2-2, with 8 bases identical to TRBD1. Germline CDR1 reads SGHRS; CDR2 reads YFSETQ. The CDR3 length is 14 residues. V trimming: 4 bases; J trimming: 5 bases; junction bases outside the gene matches: 4. The CDR3 DNA reads as TGCGCCAGCAGCGAACAGGGGGAAACCGGGGAGCTGTTTTTT. Protein product: CASSEQGETGELFF.

J is TRBJ2-3 and V is TRBV11-2, with TRBD2 as a possible D gene (5 bases). Trimming left V 5 bases short and J 2 bases short, with 17 bases between. This CDR3 comprises 16 residues. CDR1 SGHAT and CDR2 FQNNGV come from the germline V gene. The CDR3 is CASSGLISAITDTQYF. CDR3 nucleotide sequence: TGTGCCAGCAGCGGATTGATTAGCGCAATCACAGATACGCAGTATTTT.

In regard to this clone: At one boundary the junction diverges from the germline segment, which might be a read error. CDR3 sequence reads: CSSSLRRQGLDSPLHF. The CDR3 nucleotides read TGTTCCAGCAGCTTACGGCGACAGGGGCTCGATTCACCCCTCCACTTT. The chain uses TRBV7-3 and TRBJ1-6, with TRBD1 identical over 8 bases. There are 16 residues in the CDR3. Germline CDR1 SGHTA, CDR2 FQGTGA.

The chain uses TRBV6-1 and TRBJ2-1, with 14 bases aligning to TRBD2. Germline CDR1 and CDR2: MNHNS and SASEGT. J was trimmed by 7 bases and V by 9 bases; bases with no gene match: 5. This CDR3 is built from 14 residues. The CDR3 region is CASGTSGGGNEQFF. DNA for the CDR3: TGTGCCAGTGGGACTAGCGGGGGAGGGAATGAGCAGTTCTTC.

The genes are TRBV28 and TRBJ2-1, with a weak D call TRBD2 (6 bases). This CDR3 comprises 13 residues. The V end was cut by 6 bases, the J end by 9 bases, with 15 bases between. CDR1 MDHEN and CDR2 SYDVKM come from the germline V gene. The CDR3 nucleotides read TGTGCCAGCAGGTTCTTCCACGGGGGTGAGCAGTTCTTC. This translates into CASRFFHGGEQFF.

As concerns this clone: The junction departs from germline at one end; a sequencing error may be responsible. The chain couples TRBV7-2 to TRBJ2-7, with TRBD1 as a possible D gene (5 bases). There are 12 residues in the CDR3. The germline V gene has CDR1 SGHTA and CDR2 FQGNSA. The CDR3 DNA reads as TGTGCCAGCAGCTTGACAGCCTACGAGCGGTACTTC. This translates into CASSLTAYERYF.

Only a few counts were recorded for this clone. This chain links TRBV6-5 with TRBJ1-4; a weak D match, TRBD1 (5 bases). Per germline, CDR1 MNHEY and CDR2 SVGAGI. Trimming took 8 bases from V and 1 from J, leaving 8 bases between them. This CDR3 contains 13 residues. DNA for the CDR3: TGTGCCAGCGCAAGGGGAACTAATGAAAAACTGTTTTTT. Translating gives CASARGTNEKLFF.

The CDR3 DNA reads TGCGCCAGCAGTGAGGGCAGGGTAGAGACCCAGTACTTC. This codes for CASSEGRVETQYF. The chain joins TRBV10-2 to TRBJ2-5; D might be TRBD1 (5 bases). Germline V gives CDR1 WSHSY, CDR2 SAAADI. The CDR3 covers 13 residues. With 2 bases removed from V and 4 bases from J, the gap between germline ends came to 8 bases.

The chain carries TRBV30 and TRBJ2-7; 8 bases align to TRBD1. Per germline, CDR1 GTSNPN and CDR2 SVGIG (reference sequence). The ends lost 2 bases at V and 12 bases at J; junction bases unmatched: 9. This CDR3 is 12 amino acids long. The CDR3 sequence is CAWSFPGTGWYF. The CDR3 nucleotides are TGTGCCTGGAGTTTCCCCGGGACAGGTTGGTACTTC.

CDR3 region: CASSLERETDTQYF. Here the CDR3 DNA reads TGTGCCAGCAGCCTTGAGCGGGAAACAGATACGCAGTATTTT. The gene calls are TRBV7-8 and TRBJ2-3; 7 nucleotides align to TRBD2. Germline CDR1 reads SGHVS; CDR2 reads FQNEAQ. The CDR3 consists of 14 residues. The V and J ends lost 5 bases and 3 bases, in that order; junction bases with no gene match: 5. Full variable domain (rest looked up from reference TRBV7-8 and TRBJ2-3): GAGVSQSPRYKVAKRGQDVALRCDPISGHVSLFWYQQALGQGPEFLTYFQNEAQLDKSGLPSDRFFAERPEGSVSTLKIQRTQQEDSAVYLCASSLERETDTQYFGPGTRLTVL.

The J gene is TRBJ2-1, the V gene TRBV10-2; 7 bases match TRBD1. V gave up 7 bases and J gave up 4 bases; unmatched junction bases: 13. The CDR3 has 16 amino acids. Germline V gene sequence: CDR1 WSHSY, CDR2 SAAADI. CDR3 nucleotide sequence: TGCGCCAGCACCCCCGAGACAGGGAAATTTTACAATGAGCAGTTCTTC. Amino acids: CASTPETGKFYNEQFF.

The gene calls are TRBV5-8 and TRBJ2-1; 9 nucleotides agree with TRBD2. CDR1 is SGHTS and CDR2 is YDEGEE in the germline V gene. Trimming took 4 bases from V and 3 from J; bases not matched to a gene: 11. The CDR3 runs 17 residues. The CDR3 coding sequence is TGTGCCAGCAGCCGGACCCCAATAGCGGGAGACTACAATGAGCAGTTCTTC. It translates to CASSRTPIAGDYNEQFF.

The rearrangement joins TRBV6-1 to TRBJ2-7, with D possibly TRBD1 on 6 matching bases. Germline CDR1 is MNHNS and CDR2 is SASEGT. V was shortened by 8 bases and J by 2 bases, with 19 bases between the two germline ends. CDR3 length equals 15 residues. The CDR3 DNA sequence: TGTGCCAGCGCTACTACACCACAGGGAGCCTACGAGCAGTACTTC. Protein product: CASATTPQGAYEQYF.

This chain connects TRBV9 to TRBJ2-1; perhaps TRBD1 as D (6 bases). Per germline, CDR1 SGDLS and CDR2 YYNGEE. V was clipped by 2 bases and J by 4 bases, with 16 bases between them. The CDR3 has 16 amino acids. The CDR3 sequence: CASSVQQGPTYNEQFF. The CDR3 DNA reads as TGTGCCAGCAGCGTTCAACAGGGTCCTACTTACAATGAGCAGTTCTTC.

The rearrangement uses TRBV30 and TRBJ1-1, with D possibly TRBD1 on 5 matching bases. Germline CDR1 GTSNPN, CDR2 SVGIG (reference sequence). Trimming removed 2 bases from V and 12 bases from J, with 19 bases in between. This CDR3 is 13 amino acids long. The CDR3: CAWSLTVGGMTFF. Written as DNA, the CDR3 is TGTGCCTGGAGTCTCACGGTGGGGGGAATGACTTTCTTT.

The chain has TRBV5-4 and TRBJ2-7, with 12 bases aligning to TRBD2. Germline-derived CDR1 and CDR2 are SGHNT and YYREEE (reference sequence). CDR3 size: 16 residues. Unmatched junction bases numbered 7, after V lost 4 bases and J lost 2 bases. CDR3 coding DNA: TGTGCCAGCAGCCGCCCGGGACTAGCGGGCCCCTACGAGCAGTACTTC. Translating gives CASSRPGLAGPYEQYF.

The chain combines TRBV10-3 with TRBJ2-3, with TRBD2 as a possible D gene (6 bases). Germline CDR1 reads ENHRY; CDR2 reads SYGVKD. V lost 5 bases and J 5 bases, leaving 17 bases between the germline ends. The CDR3 covers 15 residues. DNA of the CDR3: TGTGCCATCAGTCCAAACCTGGGGACTGAAGATACGCAGTATTTT. The encoded protein is CAISPNLGTEDTQYF.

CDR3 in amino acids: CASSRGRGTKPVTQYF. In DNA, the CDR3 is TGTGCCAGCAGCCGAGGGAGGGGGACTAAACCAGTTACGCAGTATTTT. J is TRBJ2-3 and V is TRBV27, with a possible D match to TRBD2 (7 bases). The length of the CDR3 is 16 residues. Germline CDR1 MNHEY, CDR2 SMNVEV (reference sequence). Trimming stripped 6 bases from V and 8 bases from J, with 24 bases between.

The count of this clone is one. The V call is TRBV5-1, the J call TRBJ2-3; 11 positions agree with TRBD2. The CDR3 has 17 amino acids. The ends lost 1 base at V and 1 base at J; junction bases unmatched: 5. Germline V gene lookup returns CDR1 SGHRS and CDR2 YFSETQ. The CDR3 loop reads CASSLLTSGIGTDTQYF. Here the CDR3 DNA reads TGCGCCAGCAGCTTGTTGACTAGCGGGATCGGCACAGATACGCAGTATTTT.

The chain employs TRBV7-9 and TRBJ2-7, with D possibly TRBD2 on 6 matching bases. The CDR3 runs to 13 residues. V was trimmed by 8 bases and J by 0 bases, leaving 11 bases between them. The germline V gene encodes CDR1 SEHNR and CDR2 FQNEAQ (reference sequence). Here the CDR3 reads CASRRESSYEQYF. The CDR3 DNA reads TGTGCCAGCCGCCGGGAGAGCTCCTACGAGCAGTACTTC.

V is TRBV6-6 and J is TRBJ1-1; D remains unclear. Trimming stripped 0 bases from V and 1 base from J, with 6 bases between. This CDR3 is built from 14 residues. Germline V CDR1 and CDR2: MNHNY, SVGAGI (reference sequence). CDR3 in amino acids: CASSYSNKNTEAFF. CDR3 in DNA: TGTGCCAGCAGTTACTCTAACAAGAACACTGAAGCTTTCTTT.

There are a few counts of this clone. The chain recombines TRBV6-6 with TRBJ1-1; no reliable D call. Looked up from germline, CDR1 is MNHNY and CDR2 is SVGAGI (reference sequence). Deletions cut 0 bases from V and 0 bases from J, with 5 bases between. The CDR3 is made up of 14 amino acids. CDR3 sequence reads: CASSYSGVNTEAFF. The CDR3 nucleotides read TGTGCCAGCAGTTACTCCGGGGTGAACACTGAAGCTTTCTTT.

This clone has a handful of counts. In nucleotides, the CDR3 is TGTGCCAGCAGTGGCCAACTAGCGGGAGTGGTTGAGCAGTTCTTC. Translation: CASSGQLAGVVEQFF. This chain uses TRBV6-4 with TRBJ2-1, with 11 nucleotides matching TRBD2. Germline trimming cut 4 bases from V and 9 bases from J; bases unmatched to any gene: 8. CDR3 length: 15 amino acids. The V gene's germline CDR1 is MRHNA and CDR2 SNTAGT.

The chain links TRBV10-1 to TRBJ2-5, with D possibly matching TRBD2 (5 bases). The CDR3 loop spans 13 amino acids. Germline CDR1 and CDR2: WNHNN and SYGVQD (reference sequence). Trimming pared 8 bases from V and 4 bases from J, leaving 14 bases between. The CDR3 spells CASSDPGSETQYF. For the CDR3, the DNA is TGCGCCAGCTCTGACCCGGGATCAGAGACCCAGTACTTC.

The chain joins TRBV6-5 to TRBJ2-7; possibly TRBD1 for D (5 bases). V lost 4 bases to trimming and J lost 5 bases, with 15 bases between them. CDR3 size: 14 residues. Germline V gene data show CDR1 as MNHEY and CDR2 as SVGAGI. In DNA, the CDR3 is TGTGCCAGCAGTTGGGTGGGCAGGGTGGACGAGCAGTACTTC. It yields the protein CASSWVGRVDEQYF.

A note on this clone: The same CDR3 arises from other DNA sequences in this sample as well. This rearrangement joins TRBV9 to TRBJ1-1; D is unresolved. Trimming pared 0 bases from V and 1 base from J, leaving 7 bases between. The CDR3 extends over 14 amino acids. CDR1 SGDLS and CDR2 YYNGEE come from the germline V gene. Here the CDR3 DNA reads TGTGCCAGCAGCGTAGGTGGGCAGAACACTGAAGCTTTCTTT. This codes for CASSVGGQNTEAFF.

This chain connects TRBV14 to TRBJ2-3; D gene ambiguous. V was trimmed by 3 bases and J by 5 bases, leaving 6 bases between them. CDR1 is SGHDN, CDR2 FVKESK, per germline. The CDR3 is 12 amino acids. CDR3: CASSHSRDTQYF. The CDR3 nucleotides are TGTGCCAGCAGCCATAGTCGAGATACGCAGTATTTT.

This chain connects TRBV2 to TRBJ2-1; 10 bases map to TRBD1. With V trimmed by 4 bases and J by 7 bases, 4 bases remained unmatched. This CDR3 has 14 amino acids. Germline CDR1 reads SNHLY; CDR2 reads FYNNEI. The CDR3 loop is CASSGDRGLNEQFF. CDR3 nucleotide sequence: TGTGCCAGCAGTGGGGACAGGGGATTAAATGAGCAGTTCTTC.

The rearrangement links TRBV5-1 to TRBJ1-1, with unresolved D. Trimming shortened V by 2 bases and J by 2 bases, and 13 bases separated the two germline ends. The V gene's germline CDR1 is SGHRS and CDR2 YFSETQ. The CDR3 consists of 15 residues. The CDR3 coding sequence is TGCGCCAGCAGCTTTTACCCATTCGGTAACACTGAAGCTTTCTTT. The encoded protein is CASSFYPFGNTEAFF.